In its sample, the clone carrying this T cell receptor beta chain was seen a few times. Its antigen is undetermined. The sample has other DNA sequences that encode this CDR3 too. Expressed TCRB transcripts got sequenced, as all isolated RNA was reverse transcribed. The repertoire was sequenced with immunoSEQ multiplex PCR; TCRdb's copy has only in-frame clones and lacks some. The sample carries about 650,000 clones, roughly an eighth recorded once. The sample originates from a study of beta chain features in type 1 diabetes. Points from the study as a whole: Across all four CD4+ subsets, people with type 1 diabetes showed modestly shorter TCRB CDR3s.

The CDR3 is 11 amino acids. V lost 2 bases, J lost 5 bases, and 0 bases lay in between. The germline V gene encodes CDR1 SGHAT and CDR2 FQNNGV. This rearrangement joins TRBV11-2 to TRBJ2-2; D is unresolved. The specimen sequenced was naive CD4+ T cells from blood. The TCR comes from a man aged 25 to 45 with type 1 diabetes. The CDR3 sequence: CASSLTGELFF. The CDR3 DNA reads TGTGCCAGCAGCTTAACCGGGGAGCTGTTTTTT.